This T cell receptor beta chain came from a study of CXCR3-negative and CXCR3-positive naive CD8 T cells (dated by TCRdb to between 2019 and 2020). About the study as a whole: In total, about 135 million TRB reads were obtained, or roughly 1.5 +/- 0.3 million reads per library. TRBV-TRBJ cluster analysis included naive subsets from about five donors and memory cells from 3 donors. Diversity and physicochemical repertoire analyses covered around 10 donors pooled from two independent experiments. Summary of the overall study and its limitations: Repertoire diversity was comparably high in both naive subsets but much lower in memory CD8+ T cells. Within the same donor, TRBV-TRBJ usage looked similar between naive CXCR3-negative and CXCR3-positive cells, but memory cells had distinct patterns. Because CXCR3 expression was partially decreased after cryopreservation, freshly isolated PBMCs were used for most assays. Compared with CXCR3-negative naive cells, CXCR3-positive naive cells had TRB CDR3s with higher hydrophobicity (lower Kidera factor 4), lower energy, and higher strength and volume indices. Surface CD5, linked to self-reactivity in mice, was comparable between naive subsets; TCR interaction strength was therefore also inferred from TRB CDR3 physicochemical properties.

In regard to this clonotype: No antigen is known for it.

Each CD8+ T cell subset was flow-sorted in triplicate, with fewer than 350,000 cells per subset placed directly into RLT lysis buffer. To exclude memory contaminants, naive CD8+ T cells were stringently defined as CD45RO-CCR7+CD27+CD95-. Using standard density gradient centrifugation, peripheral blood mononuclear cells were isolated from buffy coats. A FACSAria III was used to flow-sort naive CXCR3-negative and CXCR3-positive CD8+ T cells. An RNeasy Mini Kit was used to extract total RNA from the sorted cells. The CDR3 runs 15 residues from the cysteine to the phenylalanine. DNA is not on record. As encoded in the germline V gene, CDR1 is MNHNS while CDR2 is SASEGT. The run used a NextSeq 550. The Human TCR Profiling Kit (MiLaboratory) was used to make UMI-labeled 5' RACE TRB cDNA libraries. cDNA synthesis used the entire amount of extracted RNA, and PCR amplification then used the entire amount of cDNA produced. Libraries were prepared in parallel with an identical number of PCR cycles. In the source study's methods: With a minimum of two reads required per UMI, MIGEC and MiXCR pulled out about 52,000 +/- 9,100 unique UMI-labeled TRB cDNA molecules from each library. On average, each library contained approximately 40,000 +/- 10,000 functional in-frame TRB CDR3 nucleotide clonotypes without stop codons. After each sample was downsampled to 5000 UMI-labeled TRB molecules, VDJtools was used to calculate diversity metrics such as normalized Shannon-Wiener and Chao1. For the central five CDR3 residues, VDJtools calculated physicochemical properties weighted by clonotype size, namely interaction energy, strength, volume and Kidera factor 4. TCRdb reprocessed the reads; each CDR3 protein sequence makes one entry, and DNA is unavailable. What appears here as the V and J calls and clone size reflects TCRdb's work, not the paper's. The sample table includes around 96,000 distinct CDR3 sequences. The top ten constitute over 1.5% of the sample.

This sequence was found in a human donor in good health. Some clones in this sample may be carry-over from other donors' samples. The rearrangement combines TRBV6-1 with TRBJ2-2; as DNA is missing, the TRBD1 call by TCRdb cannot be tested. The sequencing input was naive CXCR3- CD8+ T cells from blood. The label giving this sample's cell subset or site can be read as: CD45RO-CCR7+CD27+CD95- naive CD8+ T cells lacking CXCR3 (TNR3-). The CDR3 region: CASSVPGGNTGELFF.